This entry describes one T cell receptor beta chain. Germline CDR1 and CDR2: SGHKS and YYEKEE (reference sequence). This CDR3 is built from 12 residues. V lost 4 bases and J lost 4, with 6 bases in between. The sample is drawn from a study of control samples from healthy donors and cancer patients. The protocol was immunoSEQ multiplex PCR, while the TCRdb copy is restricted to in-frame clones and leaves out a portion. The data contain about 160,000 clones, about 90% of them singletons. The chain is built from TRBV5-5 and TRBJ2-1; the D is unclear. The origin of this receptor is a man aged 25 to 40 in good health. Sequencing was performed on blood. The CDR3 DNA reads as TGTGCCAGCAGCCCCAGTTACAATGAGCAGTTCTTC. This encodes CASSPSYNEQFF.